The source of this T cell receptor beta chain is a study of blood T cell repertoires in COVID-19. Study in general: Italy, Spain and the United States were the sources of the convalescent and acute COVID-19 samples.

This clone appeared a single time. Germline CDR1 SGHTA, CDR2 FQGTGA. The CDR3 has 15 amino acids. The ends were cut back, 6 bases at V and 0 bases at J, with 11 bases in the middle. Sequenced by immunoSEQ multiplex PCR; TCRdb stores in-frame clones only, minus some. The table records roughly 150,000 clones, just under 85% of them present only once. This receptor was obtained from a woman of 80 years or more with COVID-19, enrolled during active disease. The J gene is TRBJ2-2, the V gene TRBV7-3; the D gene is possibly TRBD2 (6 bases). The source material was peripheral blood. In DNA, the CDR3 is TGTGCCAGCAGTCCGCCGGGAGCGAACACCGGGGAGCTGTTTTTT. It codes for CASSPPGANTGELFF.